Below are 8 T cell receptor beta chains sequenced from a single sample in a study of T cell responses to AZD1222 COVID-19 vaccine. TCRdb keeps only in-frame clones here, not all; method: immunoSEQ multiplex PCR. Here the sample spans approximately 200,000 clones, over 70% being singletons. The material sequenced was peripheral blood, taken on day 0 of MenACWY control vaccination. These receptors were collected from an adult in good health.

V gene TRBV4-2 combines with J gene TRBJ2-7; no clear D. CDR1 is LGHNA, CDR2 YNFKEQ, per germline. V was trimmed by 4 bases and J by 7 bases, leaving 23 bases between them. The CDR3 is made up of 16 amino acids. The CDR3 region is CASSLLASAGSMEQYF. DNA of the CDR3: TGTGCCAGCAGCCTACTCGCTTCGGCAGGATCGATGGAGCAGTACTTC.

The chain employs TRBV12-3 or TRBV12-4 and TRBJ2-1; no clear D. Trimming left V 3 bases short and J 10 bases short, with 7 bases between. The CDR3 length is 11 residues. The CDR3 nucleotides read TGTGCCAGCAGTTTGGGGTGGGAGCAGTTCTTC. Encoded protein: CASSLGWEQFF.

V usage is TRBV4-2 and J usage is TRBJ2-2; tentative D call: TRBD1 (6 bases). The length of the CDR3 is 14 residues. V was trimmed by 0 bases and J by 8 bases, leaving 10 bases between them. Germline V gives CDR1 LGHNA, CDR2 YNFKEQ. This chain's CDR3 is CASSQDRGSGELFF. The CDR3, as DNA: TGTGCCAGCAGCCAAGACAGGGGTTCTGGGGAGCTGTTTTTT.

The chain joins TRBV30 to TRBJ1-3, with unresolved D. Between the trimmed V and J ends, which lost 0 bases and 4 bases, there was a span of 13 bases. This CDR3 has 15 amino acids. Germline-derived CDR1 and CDR2 are GTSNPN and SVGIG (reference sequence). CDR3 sequence (DNA): TGTGCCTGGAGTGTACGTCCAGACGGAGGAAACACCATATATTTT. Translation gives CAWSVRPDGGNTIYF.

This rearrangement joins TRBV7-2 to TRBJ1-4, with D unresolved. The CDR3 is 11 amino acids. Germline-derived CDR1 and CDR2 are SGHTA and FQGNSA. The V end lost 1 base, the J end lost 10 bases, and 4 bases lay between the germline ends. The CDR3 is CASSLGGKLFF. In DNA, the CDR3 is TGTGCCAGCAGCTTAGGGGGAAAACTGTTTTTT.

The chain uses TRBV6-6 and TRBJ1-3; D is uncertain. The CDR3 is 15 amino acids. The ends were cut back, 2 bases at V and 0 bases at J, with 8 bases in the middle. Germline V gene lookup returns CDR1 MNHNY and CDR2 SVGAGI (reference sequence). The CDR3 loop reads CASSYGKSSGNTIYF. The DNA for the CDR3 is TGTGCCAGCAGTTACGGGAAAAGCTCTGGAAACACCATATATTTT.

This clone was detected once. This chain uses TRBV9 with TRBJ1-4; 7 bases match TRBD1. CDR1 SGDLS and CDR2 YYNGEE come from the germline V gene. The CDR3 totals 18 residues. Losses at the gene ends were 2 bases for V and 5 bases for J; bases not matched to a gene: 15. The CDR3 bases are TGTGCCAGCAGCGTGGCCCCCGTGAGACAGGGTCTAAATGAAAAACTGTTTTTT. It codes for CASSVAPVRQGLNEKLFF.

This sequence joins TRBV6-5 and TRBJ2-7; 8 bases fit TRBD2. Germline CDR1 reads MNHEY; CDR2 reads SVGAGI. Losses at the gene ends were 4 bases for V and 7 bases for J; bases not matched to a gene: 6. This CDR3 contains 13 residues. The CDR3 DNA is TGTGCCAGCAGTTTAAGCGGGAGAGGTGAGCAGTACTTC. Translating it yields CASSLSGRGEQYF.